These 5 T cell receptor beta chains share one sample of origin, sequenced in a study of shared clonotypes between healthy human individuals (TCRdb year 2020). Libraries were made using the immunoSEQ multiplex PCR assay. TCRdb obtained this table from immuneACCESS and retained in-frame rearrangements with V and J assigned. These tables miss some clones; where compared with another copy, unresolved V genes account for less than half of the shortfall, and the remainder is unexplained. Present in this sample are more than 2,000,000 clones, 90% to 95% of which were seen just once. Around 0.14% of the sample goes to the ten largest clones. The sequencing input was naive CD4+ T cells sorted from blood. The sample's cell subset or site label is to be understood as: CD45RA+ positively selected. The receptors come from a man aged 18 to 30 in good health.

This chain uses TRBV27 with TRBJ2-7, with TRBD1 matching over 7 bases. The CDR3 is 16 residues long. Germline assignment: CDR1 MNHEY and CDR2 SMNVEV (reference sequence). The V gene end was trimmed by 7 bases and the J gene end by 0 bases; junction bases not matched to a gene: 12. CDR3 amino acids: CASTASGQSNSYEQYF. The CDR3, as DNA: TGTGCCAGCACCGCCTCGGGACAGTCTAACTCCTACGAGCAGTACTTC.

J is TRBJ2-7 and V is TRBV19, with TRBD2 matching over 9 bases. Germline V CDR1 and CDR2: LNHDA, SQIVND (reference sequence). This CDR3 region has 16 residues. V was pared by 2 bases and J by 2 bases, with 7 bases of the junction left unmatched. CDR3 coding DNA: TGTGCCAGTAGTATATCGGGACTAGCCGGGGCCTACGAGCAGTACTTC. The encoded protein is CASSISGLAGAYEQYF.

This sequence joins TRBV5-4 and TRBJ2-3; 8 positions agree with TRBD2. There are 14 residues in the CDR3. Germline-derived CDR1 and CDR2 are SGHNT and YYREEE (reference sequence). V dropped 5 bases and J dropped 5; count of bases not matched to a gene: 7. CDR3 region: CASSRAGVEDTQYF. Written as DNA, the CDR3 is TGTGCCAGCAGTCGAGCGGGAGTGGAAGATACGCAGTATTTT. The whole variable domain, remainder taken from reference TRBV5-4 and TRBJ2-3, is ETGVTQSPTHLIKTRGQQVTLRCSSQSGHNTVSWYQQALGQGPQFIFQYYREEENGRGNFPPRFSGLQFPNYSSELNVNALELDDSALYLCASSRAGVEDTQYFGPGTRLTVL.

V gene TRBV28 combines with J gene TRBJ2-3, with 10 bases matching TRBD1. Trimming removed 1 base from V and 0 bases from J; junction bases left unmatched: 10. The length of the CDR3 is 19 residues. CDR1 and CDR2 from the germline V gene are MDHEN and SYDVKM. CDR3 DNA sequence: TGTGCCAGCAGTTTATTTTCCGGGACAGGGGTTGAAAGCACAGATACGCAGTATTTT. This codes for CASSLFSGTGVESTDTQYF.

To note about this clone: Different DNA sequences within this sample yield the same CDR3. The V and J genes are TRBV7-2 and TRBJ2-3, with D perhaps matching TRBD2 (6 bases). Germline CDR1 SGHTA, CDR2 FQGNSA. V was trimmed by 1 base and J by 2 bases, leaving 7 bases between them. CDR3 length: 14 residues. The CDR3 coding sequence is TGTGCCAGCAGCTTAGGGGACTCCACAGATACGCAGTATTTT. This sequence encodes CASSLGDSTDTQYF.